These 14 T cell receptor beta chains were sequenced from one sample in a study of blood T cell repertoires in COVID-19. TCRdb keeps only in-frame clones here, not all; method: immunoSEQ multiplex PCR. Among some 310,000 clones listed, about 90% were seen once. The sample comprised PBMCs or T cells enriched from blood (not recorded which). The receptors were gathered from a woman aged 30 to 39 who had recovered from COVID-19.

The V gene is TRBV9, the J gene TRBJ2-7; 8 bases line up with TRBD2. This CDR3 region has 16 residues. The germline V gene has CDR1 SGDLS and CDR2 YYNGEE. V was pared by 0 bases and J by 6 bases, with 11 bases of the junction left unmatched. The CDR3 protein is CASSVGGLALSGEQYF. CDR3 in DNA: TGTGCCAGCAGCGTAGGAGGACTAGCTCTCTCTGGCGAGCAGTACTTC. The full variable domain, in which reference TRBV9 and TRBJ2-7 provide the parts outside the CDR3, is DSGVTQTPKHLITATGQRVTLRCSPRSGDLSVYWYQQSLDQGLQFLIQYYNGEERAKGNILERFSAQQFPDLHSELNLSSLELGDSALYFCASSVGGLALSGEQYFGPGTRLTVT.

The chain uses TRBV19 and TRBJ2-1, with 7 bases fitting TRBD1. This CDR3 is built from 11 residues. Unmatched junction bases numbered 13, after V lost 11 bases and J lost 15 bases. CDR1 LNHDA and CDR2 SQIVND come from the germline V gene (reference sequence). The CDR3 nucleotides read TGTGCCTGCCGGACAGGAGATACCGCGTTCTTC. It yields the protein CACRTGDTAFF.

The chain couples TRBV19 to TRBJ1-6, with TRBD1 matching over 9 bases. CDR1 LNHDA and CDR2 SQIVND come from the germline V gene (reference sequence). The CDR3 spans 15 residues. V shed 1 base and J 7 bases; nucleotides not matched to a gene: 2. The CDR3, as DNA: TGTGCCAGTAGTATAGGCACAGGGGGCAATTCACCCCTCCACTTT. Its protein is CASSIGTGGNSPLHF.

V and J are TRBV15 and TRBJ2-1; 14 positions agree with TRBD2. Germline V lookup: CDR1 LNHNV, CDR2 YYDKDF (reference sequence). V shed 1 base, J shed 3 bases, and the junction held 8 bases outside the gene matches. The CDR3 is 19 residues long. This CDR3 reads CATSRAGTSGRVGYNEQFF. The CDR3 DNA reads TGTGCCACCAGCAGAGCCGGGACTAGCGGGAGAGTTGGCTACAATGAGCAGTTCTTC.

This rearrangement joins TRBV5-1 to TRBJ2-7, with D perhaps TRBD1 (5 bases). Germline V gene sequence: CDR1 SGHRS, CDR2 YFSETQ. V lost 0 bases and J 2 bases, leaving 9 bases between the germline ends. The CDR3 contains 14 residues. The CDR3 region is CASSLGDSTYEQYF. DNA of the CDR3: TGCGCCAGCAGCTTGGGAGACAGTACCTACGAGCAGTACTTC.

This clone was detected only a few times. The chain couples TRBV7-2 to TRBJ2-7, with 8 nucleotides matching TRBD1. V trimming: 2 bases; J trimming: 5 bases; junction bases outside the gene matches: 5. This CDR3 is built from 14 residues. Per the germline V gene, CDR1 is SGHTA and CDR2 is FQGNSA. For the CDR3, the DNA is TGTGCCAGCAGCTTAAGGACAGGGCCCCACGAGCAGTACTTC. Its translation: CASSLRTGPHEQYF. Full variable domain (remainder filled in from reference TRBV7-2 and TRBJ2-7): GAGVSQSPSNKVTEKGKDVELRCDPISGHTALYWYRQSLGQGLEFLIYFQGNSAPDKSGLPSDRFSAERTGGSVSTLTIQRTQQEDSAVYLCASSLRTGPHEQYFGPGTRLTVT.

The chain joins TRBV12-3 or TRBV12-4 to TRBJ2-7; TRBD2 is a possible D gene (6 bases). V was cut by 6 bases and J by 2 bases, with 11 bases left in between. The CDR3 is made up of 13 amino acids. The CDR3 DNA reads TGTGCCAGCAGCCAAAGCGGGCCCTACGAGCAGTACTTC. Translating gives CASSQSGPYEQYF.

The V call is TRBV15, the J call TRBJ2-3; no firm D call. The CDR3 runs to 12 residues. From germline, CDR1 is LNHNV and CDR2 YYDKDF (reference sequence). Trimming stripped 8 bases from V and 0 bases from J, with 6 bases between. CDR3 nucleotide sequence: TGTGCCACCCTAGGTAGCACAGATACGCAGTATTTT. It specifies CATLGSTDTQYF.

This chain joins TRBV11-1 and TRBJ1-6; D is uncertain. V shed 2 bases and J shed 12 bases, with 11 bases lying between them. The CDR3 consists of 13 residues. The germline V gene encodes CDR1 SGHAT and CDR2 FQDESV (reference sequence). CDR3 region: CASSLWPSEPLHF. The CDR3 DNA is TGTGCCAGCAGCTTATGGCCCTCCGAACCCCTCCACTTT. The variable domain in full, with the rest retrieved from reference TRBV11-1 and TRBJ1-6, is EAEVAQSPRYKITEKSQAVAFWCDPISGHATLYWYRQILGQGPELLVQFQDESVVDDSQLPKDRFSAERLKGVDSTLKIQPAELGDSAMYLCASSLWPSEPLHFGNGTRLTVT.

This sequence joins TRBV3-1 (or the pseudogene TRBV3-2) and TRBJ2-1, with D possibly TRBD2 on 6 matching bases. V was clipped by 7 bases and J by 4 bases, with 17 bases between them. CDR3 length equals 15 residues. Germline values: CDR1 LGHDT, CDR2 YNNKEL (reference sequence). CDR3 nucleotides: TGTGCCAGCACCCCAACCTTTAGCGGTTACAATGAGCAGTTCTTC. It codes for CASTPTFSGYNEQFF.

The chain couples TRBV18 to TRBJ1-2; possible D gene TRBD1, 6 bases. With 6 bases removed from V and 6 bases from J, the gap between germline ends came to 20 bases. This CDR3 has 15 residues. Germline CDR1 is KGHSH and CDR2 is LQKENI. The DNA for the CDR3 is TGTGCCAGCTCGCCAATATCAGGGGAGAGGGATGGCTACACCTTC. Translation gives CASSPISGERDGYTF.

The chain recombines TRBV5-4 with TRBJ1-1; D is undetermined. The V gene lost 7 bases and the J gene lost 3 bases, with 19 bases spanning the gap. The CDR3 sequence is 15 residues long. Germline V gives CDR1 SGHNT, CDR2 YYREEE (reference sequence). The DNA for the CDR3 is TGTGCCAGCTCCGAGGCCGAAACACCCTACACTGAAGCTTTCTTT. Residues: CASSEAETPYTEAFF.

This clone was detected only a few times. The rearrangement links TRBV29-1 to TRBJ1-1; D is perhaps TRBD1 (5 bases). CDR3 length: 13 residues. Trimming cost V 3 bases and J 1 base, with 9 bases left between them. Germline CDR1 reads SQVTM; CDR2 reads ANQGSEA. As DNA, the CDR3 is TGCAGCGTTGACGCACAGGCGAACACTGAAGCTTTCTTT. Translating gives CSVDAQANTEAFF.

The V call is TRBV9, the J call TRBJ2-4; 12 bases align to TRBD2. CDR1 SGDLS and CDR2 YYNGEE come from the germline V gene. Losses at the gene ends were 3 bases for V and 0 bases for J; bases not matched to a gene: 13. The CDR3 is made up of 20 amino acids. The CDR3 reads CASSADLGLAGGLAKNIQYF. CDR3 nucleotides: TGTGCCAGCAGCGCAGATTTGGGGCTAGCGGGAGGGTTAGCCAAAAACATTCAGTACTTC.